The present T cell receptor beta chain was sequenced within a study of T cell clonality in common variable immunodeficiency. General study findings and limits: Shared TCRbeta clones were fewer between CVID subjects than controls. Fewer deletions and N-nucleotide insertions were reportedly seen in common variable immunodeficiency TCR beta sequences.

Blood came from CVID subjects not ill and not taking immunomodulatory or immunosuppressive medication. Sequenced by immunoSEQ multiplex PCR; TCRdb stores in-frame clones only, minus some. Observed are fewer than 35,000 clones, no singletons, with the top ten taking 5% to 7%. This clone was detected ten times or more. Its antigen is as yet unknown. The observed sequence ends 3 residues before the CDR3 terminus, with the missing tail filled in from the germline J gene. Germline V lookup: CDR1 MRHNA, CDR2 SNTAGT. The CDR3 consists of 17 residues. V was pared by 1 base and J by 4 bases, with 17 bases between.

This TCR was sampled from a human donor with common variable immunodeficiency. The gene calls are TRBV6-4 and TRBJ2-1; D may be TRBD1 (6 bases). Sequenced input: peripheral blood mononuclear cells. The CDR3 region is CASSDYTGTLTYNEQFF. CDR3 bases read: TGTGCCAGCAGTGACTACACCGGGACACTCACTTACAATGAG.